The 10 T cell receptor beta chains presented below share a single source sample, sequenced in a study of shared clonotypes between healthy human individuals. The method was immunoSEQ multiplex PCR; TCRdb's version includes in-frame clones alone and lacks a portion of them. Seen here are around 370,000 clones, around 96% observed once, and the top ten hold 0.32%. The sample was memory CD8+ T cells sorted from blood. As to subset: CD45RO+ cells pooled with CCR7-negative TemRA cells. These receptors originate from a man aged 30 to 39 in good health.

This chain connects TRBV5-1 to TRBJ2-1; tentatively, D is TRBD2 (6 bases). Per the germline V gene, CDR1 is SGHRS and CDR2 is YFSETQ. The CDR3 is 17 amino acids. The V end lost 0 bases, the J end lost 0 bases, and 13 bases lay between the germline ends. In DNA form, the CDR3 reads TGCGCCAGCAGCTTGGTCGGGGCGGGGAGCTCCTACAATGAGCAGTTCTTC. Its translation: CASSLVGAGSSYNEQFF.

The V call is TRBV30, the J call TRBJ1-5; D uncertain. CDR1 is GTSNPN and CDR2 is SVGIG in the germline V gene (reference sequence). The V end was cut by 3 bases, the J end by 2 bases, with 17 bases between. CDR3 size: 16 residues. CDR3 sequence: CAWRDGRGSGNQPQHF. CDR3 coding DNA: TGTGCCTGGAGGGACGGAAGAGGCTCGGGCAATCAGCCCCAGCATTTT.

CDR3 nucleotide sequence: TGTGCCAGCAGCAACATTGGACTAGCGGTTTACAATGAGCAGTTCTTC. It specifies CASSNIGLAVYNEQFF. This rearrangement joins TRBV5-6 to TRBJ2-1; 10 bases match TRBD2. The germline V gene encodes CDR1 SGHDT and CDR2 YYEEEE. V lost 4 bases and J lost 4; bases outside the gene matches: 8. The CDR3 has 16 amino acids.

The chain uses TRBV6-6 and TRBJ1-1, with D perhaps TRBD1 (6 bases). Trimming removed 6 bases at V and 1 base at J, with 12 bases between. The CDR3 contains 14 residues. Germline V gene data show CDR1 as MNHNY and CDR2 as SVGAGI (reference sequence). This chain's CDR3 is CASRLDRTNTEAFF. The CDR3 nucleotides are TGTGCCAGCAGGTTAGACAGGACGAACACTGAAGCTTTCTTT.

This clone appeared a few times. This rearrangement joins TRBV5-3 to TRBJ2-7; D unresolved. TRBV5-3 is labeled an ORF, and its function is uncertain. Trimming took 0 bases from V and 4 from J, leaving 2 bases between them. The CDR3 sequence is 11 residues long. Written as DNA, the CDR3 is TGTGCCAGAAGCTTGGTTTACGAGCAGTACTTC. Protein: CARSLVYEQYF.

The rearrangement joins TRBV5-1 to TRBJ2-1; 8 bases map to TRBD2. The J segment lost 3 bases and the V segment lost 4 bases, leaving 9 bases of the junction unmatched. CDR1 is SGHRS and CDR2 is YFSETQ in the germline V gene. The CDR3 runs to 16 residues. The chain's CDR3 is CASSTAGTSFYNEQFF. The DNA of the CDR3 is TGCGCCAGCAGCACCGCCGGGACTAGTTTCTACAATGAGCAGTTCTTC.

This chain joins TRBV11-2 and TRBJ2-3, with 8 bases lining up with TRBD2. CDR1 SGHAT and CDR2 FQNNGV come from the germline V gene. The CDR3 runs to 15 residues. The V gene end was trimmed by 7 bases and the J gene end by 1 base; junction bases not matched to a gene: 7. The CDR3 DNA follows: TGTGCCAGCACCGGGGGGGGCGCGGGCACAGATACGCAGTATTTT. Amino acids: CASTGGGAGTDTQYF.

The genes are TRBV29-1 and TRBJ1-1; D unclear. Germline V lookup: CDR1 SQVTM, CDR2 ANQGSEA. The CDR3 sequence is 14 residues long. V lost 3 bases, J lost 1 base, and 12 bases lay in between. The CDR3 nucleotides read TGCAGCGTTGAGTTCGGGGAGGGGAACACTGAAGCTTTCTTT. Translated, it gives CSVEFGEGNTEAFF.

The chain combines TRBV19 with TRBJ2-1; 10 bases fit TRBD2. CDR1 is LNHDA, CDR2 SQIVND, per germline (reference sequence). Losses at the gene ends were 8 bases for V and 9 bases for J; bases not matched to a gene: 10. CDR3 size: 14 residues. The CDR3 region has the DNA TGTGCCAGTTCCGGTCCTAGCGGGAGAGGTGAGCAGTTCTTC. Translating it yields CASSGPSGRGEQFF.

The V and J genes are TRBV28 and TRBJ2-2; D possibly uses TRBD1 or TRBD2 (5 bases each). The CDR3 loop spans 14 amino acids. Germline V gene sequence: CDR1 MDHEN, CDR2 SYDVKM. The V end was cut by 3 bases, the J end by 6 bases, with 11 bases between. CDR3 DNA: TGTGCCAGCAGTTTGGGGACGATTGCCGGGGAGCTGTTTTTT. Protein: CASSLGTIAGELFF.